This T cell receptor (beta chain) is from a study of T cells in localized non-small cell lung cancer. The study, taken as a whole, reports: Because only a single region of the tumor was sequenced, heterogeneity remains possible. Of the tissues analyzed, uninvolved adjacent lung showed maximal T cell clonality, greater than tumor. Longer overall survival associated with higher blood T cell density; shorter survival with higher adjacent-lung clonality. Appearing in adjacent lung were a median approximately 57 of the top 100 tumor clones.

Comments on this clone: What it binds is unknown.

V gave up 1 base and J gave up 8 bases; unmatched junction bases: 9. This CDR3 has 17 amino acids. Germline CDR1 SGHDN, CDR2 FVKESK. Profiled with immunoSEQ multiplex PCR; TCRdb holds only in-frame clones, not every one. The sample contains around 35,000 clones, just under 80% of which appear only once. The chain couples TRBV14 to TRBJ1-6; 9 bases align to TRBD1. The specimen comprised peripheral blood, sampled before any cancer treatment. The clonotype comes from a male donor aged 60 or over with stage III squamous cell lung carcinoma. CDR3 residues: CASSQVYGTGTHSPLHF. The CDR3 DNA reads TGTGCCAGCAGCCAAGTTTACGGGACAGGGACGCATTCACCCCTCCACTTT.